Following are 30 T cell receptor beta chains from one sample sequenced in a study of CD8+ T cells in alopecia areata. RNA extraction and reverse transcription yielded cDNA as sequencing template. Generated by immunoSEQ multiplex PCR, the TCRdb table keeps only in-frame clones and is missing some. The sample lists tens of thousands of clones; over 60% were seen once. Material: NKG2D-low CD8+ T cells sorted from blood. The receptors stem from a human donor with alopecia areata.

The rearrangement links TRBV7-8 to TRBJ2-7; 8 bases fit TRBD1. Germline CDR1 is SGHVS and CDR2 is FQNEAQ. This CDR3 spans 14 amino acids. The ends lost 5 bases at V and 2 bases at J; junction bases unmatched: 5. This CDR3 is CASSLGTGTYEQYF. The DNA of the CDR3 is TGTGCCAGCAGCCTCGGGACAGGTACCTACGAGCAGTACTTC.

This rearrangement joins TRBV4-3 to TRBJ2-7; tentatively, D is TRBD1 or TRBD2 (5 bases each). The CDR3 contains 15 residues. V shed 1 base and J shed 0 bases, with 10 bases lying between them. Germline CDR1 and CDR2: LGHNA and YSLEER. CDR3 nucleotide sequence: TGCGCCAGCAGCCAAGTCCGGGGCGCCTCCTACGAGCAGTACTTC. It translates to CASSQVRGASYEQYF.

This clone has more than one count but fewer than ten. The gene calls are TRBV28 and TRBJ1-5, with 7 nucleotides matching TRBD1. J was trimmed by 0 bases and V by 8 bases; bases with no gene match: 7. This CDR3 is 15 amino acids long. CDR1 is MDHEN and CDR2 is SYDVKM in the germline V gene. Here the CDR3 DNA reads TGTGCCAGCGGGACAGATGATTATAGCAATCAGCCCCAGCATTTT. Its translation: CASGTDDYSNQPQHF.

The rearrangement links TRBV4-2 to TRBJ1-1; D gene uncertain. CDR1 and CDR2 (germline): LGHNA, YNFKEQ. Trimming took off 1 base at V and 1 base at J, with 13 bases between the two ends. CDR3 length: 16 residues. The CDR3 coding sequence is TGTGCCAGCAGCCAAGTTCAAGGGCGGCAGAACACTGAAGCTTTCTTT. This gives the protein CASSQVQGRQNTEAFF.

This chain joins TRBV2 and TRBJ1-1; D is possibly TRBD1 (6 bases). Trimming pared 8 bases from V and 6 bases from J, leaving 16 bases between. Germline loops: CDR1 SNHLY, CDR2 FYNNEI. The CDR3 runs 13 residues. CDR3 nucleotides: TGTGCCAGCGGGACCGGGACACCCCCTGAAGCTTTCTTT. This gives the protein CASGTGTPPEAFF.

The rearrangement links TRBV27 to TRBJ2-7, with 8 bases identical to TRBD2. The germline gives CDR1 MNHEY, CDR2 SMNVEV (reference sequence). V dropped 3 bases and J dropped 5; count of bases not matched to a gene: 9. This CDR3 has 15 amino acids. In nucleotides, the CDR3 is TGTGCCAGCAGTTTCGGGGGAGCGGGAGCCAACGAGCAGTACTTC. It encodes CASSFGGAGANEQYF.

This clone was recorded at least ten times. CDR3 DNA sequence: TGTGCCAGCAGCTCATCCACATTCATTGGCTACACCTTC. Translated: CASSSSTFIGYTF. The chain joins TRBV5-4 to TRBJ1-2, with D uncertain. Germline values: CDR1 SGHNT, CDR2 YYREEE (reference sequence). This CDR3 comprises 13 residues. The V end lost 3 bases, the J end lost 7 bases, and 13 bases lay between the germline ends.

This chain's CDR3 is CASSPLSETQYF. The CDR3 DNA reads TGTGCCAGCAGTCCCCTGAGCGAGACCCAGTACTTC. The gene calls are TRBV28 and TRBJ2-5; D remains ambiguous. The V end was cut by 5 bases, the J end by 5 bases, with 9 bases between. The germline CDR1 and CDR2 sequences are MDHEN and SYDVKM. The CDR3 length is 12 residues.

V usage is TRBV4-1 and J usage is TRBJ2-7, with 8 nucleotides matching TRBD1. This CDR3 spans 15 amino acids. J gave up 4 bases and V 4 bases, and 9 bases lay outside the gene matches. Germline V gives CDR1 MGHRA, CDR2 YSYEKL. The CDR3 coding sequence is TGCGCCAGCAGCCCCGGACAGGGTCTGGTATACGAGCAGTACTTC. It encodes CASSPGQGLVYEQYF.

The chain uses TRBV28 and TRBJ2-2; TRBD2 agrees at 9 bases. Germline CDR1 reads MDHEN; CDR2 reads SYDVKM. Trimming took 6 bases from V and 4 from J; bases not matched to a gene: 6. The CDR3 runs 15 residues. CDR3 loop: CASSKTSGPTGELFF. CDR3 nucleotides: TGTGCCAGCAGCAAAACTAGCGGGCCCACCGGGGAGCTGTTTTTT.

This clone was picked up one time. The chain couples TRBV7-9 to TRBJ1-2, with no clear D. Germline CDR1 SEHNR, CDR2 FQNEAQ (reference sequence). The V gene lost 3 bases and the J gene lost 7 bases, with 9 bases spanning the gap. The CDR3 has 12 residues. CDR3 residues: CASSFGGGGYTF. CDR3 DNA sequence: TGTGCCAGCAGCTTTGGAGGCGGTGGCTACACCTTC.

The genes are TRBV4-1 and TRBJ2-7; the D is unclear. Germline-derived CDR1 and CDR2 are MGHRA and YSYEKL. The CDR3 loop spans 15 amino acids. Trimming cost V 0 bases and J 2 bases, with 11 bases left between them. This chain's CDR3 is CASSQEYGSTYEQYF. The CDR3 region has the DNA TGCGCCAGCAGCCAAGAGTATGGCAGTACCTACGAGCAGTACTTC.

The chain couples TRBV30 to TRBJ2-2; D is uncertain. This CDR3 has 16 residues. The V gene's germline CDR1 is GTSNPN and CDR2 SVGIG (reference sequence). Between the trimmed V and J ends, which lost 2 bases and 1 base, there was a span of 14 bases. CDR3 residues: CAWSPGLLRNTGELFF. DNA of the CDR3: TGTGCCTGGAGTCCCGGGCTATTAAGGAACACCGGGGAGCTGTTTTTT.

The chain couples TRBV2 to TRBJ1-2; D might be TRBD1 (6 bases). The CDR3 is 15 amino acids. V shed 3 bases and J shed 4 bases, with 15 bases lying between them. The V gene's germline CDR1 is SNHLY and CDR2 FYNNEI. The CDR3 DNA is TGTGCCAGCAGTGATACCACCACAGGGAGCTATGGCTACACCTTC. Its translation: CASSDTTTGSYGYTF.

The chain uses TRBV2 and TRBJ2-7; TRBD1 or TRBD2 may be the D gene (5 bases each). The CDR3 totals 15 residues. Germline V gene lookup returns CDR1 SNHLY and CDR2 FYNNEI. Trimming stripped 2 bases from V and 5 bases from J, with 16 bases between. The CDR3, as DNA: TGTGCCAGCAGTGAAAGGATTGAGGGGCCCCACGAGCAGTACTTC. Protein: CASSERIEGPHEQYF. Full variable domain (missing parts from reference TRBV2 and TRBJ2-7): EPEVTQTPSHQVTQMGQEVILRCVPISNHLYFYWYRQILGQKVEFLVSFYNNEISEKSEIFDDQFSVERPDGSNFTLKIRSTKLEDSAMYFCASSERIEGPHEQYFGPGTRLTVT.

The chain employs TRBV7-8 and TRBJ2-7, with 9 bases that match TRBD1. This CDR3 comprises 15 residues. J lost 4 bases, V lost 8 bases, and 12 bases had no gene match. Germline CDR1 SGHVS, CDR2 FQNEAQ. CDR3 sequence: CASRVGDRVTYEQYF. DNA of the CDR3: TGTGCCAGCCGGGTAGGGGACAGGGTTACTTACGAGCAGTACTTC.

The V gene is TRBV15, the J gene TRBJ2-5, with D unclear. Trimming removed 3 bases from V and 2 bases from J, with 10 bases in between. CDR1 is LNHNV and CDR2 is YYDKDF in the germline V gene (reference sequence). The CDR3 is 14 residues long. In DNA, the CDR3 is TGTGCCACCAGCAGCTGGACGGATCAAGAGACCCAGTACTTC. It specifies CATSSWTDQETQYF.

This sequence joins TRBV30 and TRBJ2-1; TRBD2 agrees at 9 bases. V lost 8 bases, J lost 1 base, and 3 bases stayed unmatched. This CDR3 comprises 13 residues. Germline values: CDR1 GTSNPN, CDR2 SVGIG (reference sequence). This CDR3 is CAQTSGSYNEQFF. The CDR3 DNA sequence: TGTGCCCAGACTAGCGGTTCCTACAATGAGCAGTTCTTC.

This clone was detected once. V and J are TRBV4-2 and TRBJ2-1; 7 bases map to TRBD2. V lost 7 bases to trimming and J lost 8 bases; unmatched junction nucleotides: 14. Germline CDR1 reads LGHNA; CDR2 reads YNFKEQ. This CDR3 has 15 residues. The CDR3 spells CASTLLAARVDEQFF. The CDR3 coding sequence is TGTGCCAGCACCCTTCTAGCGGCACGGGTGGATGAGCAGTTCTTC.

This clone was seen a single time. The chain uses TRBV30 and TRBJ2-7; no reliable D call. V dropped 0 bases and J dropped 1 base, with 7 bases sitting between them. CDR3 length equals 13 residues. CDR1 GTSNPN and CDR2 SVGIG come from the germline V gene (reference sequence). CDR3 DNA: TGTGCCTGGAGTGTCCAGGTGTCCTACGAGCAGTACTTC. Translating it yields CAWSVQVSYEQYF.

The rearrangement links TRBV27 to TRBJ2-7; tentative D call: TRBD1 (5 bases). Trimming pared 5 bases from V and 1 base from J, leaving 15 bases between. Germline loops: CDR1 MNHEY, CDR2 SMNVEV (reference sequence). This CDR3 contains 15 residues. CDR3 coding DNA: TGTGCCAGCAGTCCCCTGGCGGCAGGGTCCTACGAGCAGTACTTC. Amino acid sequence: CASSPLAAGSYEQYF.

This rearrangement joins TRBV29-1 to TRBJ2-5, with D perhaps being TRBD1 or TRBD2 (5 bases each). The germline V gene encodes CDR1 SQVTM and CDR2 ANQGSEA. This CDR3 has 15 amino acids. Trimming cost V 6 bases and J 5 bases, with 22 bases left between them. CDR3 coding DNA: TGCAGCGTCAGCTACCAGGGCTCACGAGGGGAGACCCAGTACTTC. It translates to CSVSYQGSRGETQYF. The full variable domain, in which reference TRBV29-1 and TRBJ2-5 provide the parts outside the CDR3, is SAVISQKPSRDICQRGTSLTIQCQVDSQVTMMFWYRQQPGQSLTLIATANQGSEATYESGFVIDKFPISRPNLTFSTLTVSNMSPEDSSIYLCSVSYQGSRGETQYFGPGTRLLVL.

The chain recombines TRBV5-8 with TRBJ2-7; 8 bases agree with TRBD1. Germline lookup yields CDR1 SGHTS and CDR2 YDEGEE. This CDR3 spans 14 amino acids. After removal of 3 bases from V and 5 bases from J, the junction contained 7 bases not matched to a gene. Here the CDR3 reads CASSYRTGSHEQYF. As DNA, the CDR3 is TGTGCCAGCAGCTACAGGACAGGGTCCCACGAGCAGTACTTC.

The chain employs TRBV4-2 and TRBJ2-1; D may correspond to TRBD1 or TRBD2 (5 bases each). V was shortened by 1 base and J by 0 bases, with 22 bases between the two germline ends. This CDR3 region has 20 residues. Germline CDR1 and CDR2: LGHNA and YNFKEQ. Written as DNA, the CDR3 is TGTGCCAGCAGCCAAGTGTTCGATCGAAGTTGGGGGATCTCCTACAATGAGCAGTTCTTC. Protein sequence: CASSQVFDRSWGISYNEQFF.

The J gene is TRBJ1-2, the V gene TRBV5-4; tentatively, D is TRBD1 (6 bases). Germline CDR1 is SGHNT and CDR2 is YYREEE (reference sequence). This CDR3 contains 13 residues. Between the trimmed V and J ends, which lost 3 bases and 6 bases, there was a span of 12 bases. For the CDR3, the DNA is TGTGCCAGCAGCTCACAGGGTTTTGATGGCTACACCTTC. Translation gives CASSSQGFDGYTF.

The rearrangement joins TRBV25-1 to TRBJ2-7; 7 bases are a match to TRBD1. Germline assignment: CDR1 MGHDK and CDR2 SYGVNS. After removal of 8 bases from V and 1 base from J, the junction contained 5 bases not matched to a gene. This CDR3 spans 13 amino acids. DNA for the CDR3: TGTGCCAGCGGGATGACAGGGTCCTACGAGCAGTACTTC. This codes for CASGMTGSYEQYF.

In DNA, the CDR3 is TGCAGCGGGGGAATCGATACGCAGTATTTT. Translating it yields CSGGIDTQYF. The chain links TRBV29-1 to TRBJ2-3, with no clear D. The CDR3 is 10 amino acids. The ends were cut back, 7 bases at V and 6 bases at J, with 8 bases in the middle. Germline-derived CDR1 and CDR2 are SQVTM and ANQGSEA.

The chain carries TRBV6-5 and TRBJ2-7; the D is unclear. This CDR3 region has 14 residues. The germline CDR1 and CDR2 sequences are MNHEY and SVGAGI. The ends were cut back, 7 bases at V and 4 bases at J, with 17 bases in the middle. DNA for the CDR3: TGTGCCAGCACCCTAGGGCCAGGCCCGTACGAGCAGTACTTC. Amino acids: CASTLGPGPYEQYF.

The V and J genes are TRBV15 and TRBJ1-5, with D perhaps matching TRBD1 (5 bases). The germline gives CDR1 LNHNV, CDR2 YYDKDF (reference sequence). Trimming shortened V by 3 bases and J by 5 bases, and 11 bases separated the two germline ends. CDR3 size: 14 residues. CDR3 nucleotides: TGTGCCACCAGCAGGTTAGGGGAGCATCAGCCCCAGCATTTT. Protein: CATSRLGEHQPQHF.

The rearrangement uses TRBV7-9 and TRBJ2-2; D is unresolved. Trimming stripped 1 base from V and 4 bases from J, with 7 bases between. CDR3 size: 14 residues. Germline assignment: CDR1 SEHNR and CDR2 FQNEAQ (reference sequence). CDR3 nucleotide sequence: TGTGCCAGCAGCTTAGAACTAAGCACCGGGGAGCTGTTTTTT. Protein product: CASSLELSTGELFF.